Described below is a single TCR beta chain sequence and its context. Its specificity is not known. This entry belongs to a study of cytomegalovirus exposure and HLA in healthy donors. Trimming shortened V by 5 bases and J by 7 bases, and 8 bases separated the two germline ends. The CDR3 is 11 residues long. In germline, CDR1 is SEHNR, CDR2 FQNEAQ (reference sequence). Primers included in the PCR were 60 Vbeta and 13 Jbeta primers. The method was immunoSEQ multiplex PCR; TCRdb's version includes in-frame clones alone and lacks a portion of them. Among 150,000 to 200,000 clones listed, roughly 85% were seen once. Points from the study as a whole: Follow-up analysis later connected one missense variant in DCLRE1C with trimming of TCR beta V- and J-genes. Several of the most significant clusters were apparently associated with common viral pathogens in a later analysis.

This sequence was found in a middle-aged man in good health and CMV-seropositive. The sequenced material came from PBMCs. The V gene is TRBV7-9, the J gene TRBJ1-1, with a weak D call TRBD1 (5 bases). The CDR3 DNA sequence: TGTGCCAGCAGCGCTGACAGTGAAGCTTTCTTT. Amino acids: CASSADSEAFF. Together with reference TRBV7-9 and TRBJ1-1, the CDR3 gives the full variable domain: DTGVSQNPRHKITKRGQNVTFRCDPISEHNRLYWYRQTLGQGPEFLTYFQNEAQLEKSRLLSDRFSAERPKGSFSTLEIQRTEQGDSAMYLCASSADSEAFFGQGTRLTVV.